The 2 T cell receptor beta chains below come from one sample, sequenced in a study of glioma-infiltrating T cells. The iRepertoire nested amplicon-rescue multiplex PCR amplified TCR alpha and beta CDR3s from RNA. TCRdb passed the multiplex PCR reads through MiXCR, listing each CDR3 protein once. The sample consists of about 180,000 distinct CDR3 sequences, more than 35% of them appearing once. Sequencing was carried out using glioma tissue, nonneoplastic brain tissue, or PBMCs (not recorded which). These receptors came from a human donor with low-grade glioma or glioblastoma, undergoing nonglioma brain surgery, or in good health (not recorded which).

The rearrangement joins TRBV12-3 or TRBV12-4 to TRBJ2-7, with 7 bases lining up with TRBD2. The ends lost 3 bases at V and 4 bases at J; junction bases unmatched: 6. CDR3 length: 14 residues. The CDR3 reads CASSLGGSIYEQYF. CDR3 coding DNA: TGTGCCAGCAGTTTGGGCGGGAGTATATACGAGCAGTACTTC.

The V and J genes are TRBV3-1 and TRBJ2-3; 11 bases map to TRBD2. The junction had 8 bases not matched to a gene; V was cut back by 0 bases and J by 6 bases. Germline CDR1 and CDR2: LGHDT and YNNKEL (reference sequence). The CDR3 is made up of 17 amino acids. The CDR3 reads CASSQETSGIPLDTQYF. CDR3 nucleotide sequence: TGTGCCAGCAGCCAAGAGACTAGCGGGATTCCTTTGGATACGCAGTATTTT.